This T cell receptor beta chain was profiled in a study of human T cells and chemical hapten exposure. This clonotype was detected a few times. Its specificity is not known. TCRdb redid the calling of the RACE reads with MiXCR, one entry per CDR3 protein. The sample includes approximately 340,000 distinct CDR3 sequences, around 7% of them seen just once. Time point indicated: patch test 1, 2 weeks after DPC sensitization. Treatment indicated: therapeutic diphenylcyclopropenone sensitization with weekly scalp DPC. Blood sampling preceded each patch test application. Unfractionated whole blood was the source of the extracted total RNA. Notes on the study in general: TCRs exceeding a frequency of 1 in 1000 stayed unchanged under DPC sensitization. Expanded TCRs made up significantly more big CDR3 similarity clusters than controls did.

The receptor comes from a woman younger than 35 with alopecia areata. Some clones in this sample may be carry-over from other donors' samples. The specimen was whole blood, collected in connection with sensitization to the hapten diphenylcyclopropenone (DPC).

CDR3 loop: CASSLGEGYQPQHF. The CDR3 nucleotides are TGCGCCAGCAGCTTGGGGGAAGGTTATCAGCCCCAGCATTTT. V and J are TRBV5-1 and TRBJ1-5; D unresolved. The CDR3 has 14 residues. Trimming took 0 bases from V and 5 from J, leaving 9 bases between them. Germline V gene sequence: CDR1 SGHRS, CDR2 YFSETQ.